A selection of T cell receptor beta chains follows, all from one sample in a study of regulatory and conventional T cells in RAG deficiency. The protocol was immunoSEQ multiplex PCR, while the TCRdb copy is restricted to in-frame clones and leaves out a portion. Found here are approximately 30,000 clones, roughly 96% of them singletons; the top ten hold about 0.36%. The sample also formed part of further work on regulatory T cells.

Sequenced sample: CD25- CD4+ T cells sorted from blood. These receptors all come from a human donor in good health. Each CDR3 is given with its conserved first and last residue. D genes are given only for firm matches. Only some rows state a clone size, as once, few, many or a class for expanded clones.

TRBJ1-5 | once | TRBV19 | . | TGTGCCAGTAGTAAATTGGCTTCCAGCAATCAGCCCCAGCATTTT | CASSKLASSNQPQHF
TRBJ1-5 | . | TRBV7-2 | . | TGTGCCAGCACCTCCTTCGGAGGGGGCAATCAGCCCCAGCATTTT | CASTSFGGGNQPQHF
TRBJ1-5 | . | TRBV6-1 | . | TGTGCCAGCAGCCCTTTGCGGGCCAGCAATCAGCCCCAGCATTTT | CASSPLRASNQPQHF
TRBJ2-6 | . | TRBV27 | TRBD1 | TGTGCCAGCAGTTTCGGACAGGGGGCGCACGGGGCCAACGTCCTGACTTTC | CASSFGQGAHGANVLTF
TRBJ2-1 | . | TRBV5-4 | . | TGTGCCAGCAGCTTTGGGACAAAGAACAATGAGCAGTTCTTC | CASSFGTKNNEQFF
TRBJ1-4 | . | TRBV6-5 | . | TGTGCCAGCAGTTACGGGGGAGGGCCTGAAAAACTGTTTTTT | CASSYGGGPEKLFF
TRBJ2-7 | once | TRBV11-1 | . | TGTGCCAGCAGCTCCAGGGGCGACTCCTACGAGCAGTACTTC | CASSSRGDSYEQYF
TRBJ2-3 | . | TRBV6-6 | . | TGTGCCAGCAGTTATCAGGGGTGGGGCACAGATACGCAGTATTTT | CASSYQGWGTDTQYF
TRBJ2-7 | . | TRBV21-1 | . | TGTGCCAGCAGCAAAGGAGAGAACTTCACCTACGAGCAGTACTTC | CASSKGENFTYEQYF
TRBJ2-7 | . | TRBV4-2 | . | TGTGCCAGCAGCCGATCGACCCCAGGGGCCACCCTCCAGCAGTACTTC | CASSRSTPGATLQQYF
TRBJ1-5 | . | TRBV7-8 | TRBD1 | TGTGCCAGCAGCTTCGACAGGGGTCGGCCCCAGCATTTT | CASSFDRGRPQHF
TRBJ2-1 | . | TRBV7-9 | TRBD2 | TGTGCCAGCAGCCCCATGCGAAGTAGCGGGGAATACAATGAGCAGTTCTTC | CASSPMRSSGEYNEQFF
TRBJ2-3 | . | TRBV28 | TRBD2 | TGTGCCAGCAGTCCCCGGGGACTAGCTGAATCAGATACGCAGTATTTT | CASSPRGLAESDTQYF
TRBJ1-3 | once | TRBV7-9 | . | TGTGCCAGCAGCCCGGGCTCTGGAAACACCATATATTTT | CASSPGSGNTIYF
TRBJ2-3 | . | TRBV21-1 | . | TGTGCCAGCAGTCACACCGCGGGACTCCCAAGAGAGGAAGATACGCAGTATTTT | CASSHTAGLPREEDTQYF
TRBJ2-1 | . | TRBV2 | TRBD1 | TGTGCCAGCAGTAGACAGGGAGTTTCGGATGAGCAGTTCTTC | CASSRQGVSDEQFF
TRBJ2-1 | . | TRBV6-4 | . | TGTGCCAGCAGTGACTCTAAGCAAAGCTCCTACAATGAGCAGTTCTTC | CASSDSKQSSYNEQFF
TRBJ1-2 | once | TRBV19 | . | TGTGCCAGCAAACCCCACAGGAAAAATAACTATGGCTACACCTTC | CASKPHRKNNYGYTF
TRBJ1-2 | . | TRBV12-5 | . | TGTGCTAGTGGTTTGCCCGGCAGGGGTAAGGGCTACACCTTC | CASGLPGRGKGYTF
TRBJ2-3 | . | TRBV10-3 | . | TGTGCCATCAGTGAGTCACCCTCCCTAGCTCGCGTAGATACGCAGTATTTT | CAISESPSLARVDTQYF
TRBJ1-5 | . | TRBV6-6 | TRBD1 | TGTGCCAGCAGTAAGGACAGGCTGAGCAATCAGCCCCAGCATTTT | CASSKDRLSNQPQHF
TRBJ2-7 | . | TRBV6-5 | TRBD1 | TGTGCCAGCAGAATCAGGGGGCAAGGCTCCTACGAGCAGTACTTC | CASRIRGQGSYEQYF
TRBJ1-4 | . | TRBV6-1 | TRBD1 | TGTGCCAGTGGACAGGGGCGAACTAATGAAAAACTGTTTTTT | CASGQGRTNEKLFF
TRBJ2-7 | . | TRBV7-8 | . | TGTGCCAGCAGCGAAGTGGGGGGGCGGCACTACGAGCAGTACTTC | CASSEVGGRHYEQYF
TRBJ2-1 | . | TRBV5-1 | . | TGCGCCAGCAGCTTGGGTAGCTCCTACAATGAGCAGTTCTTC | CASSLGSSYNEQFF
TRBJ1-3 | . | TRBV12-5 | TRBD1 | TGTGCTAGTGGTCCGGGACAGGGACCGCGAGGAAACACCATATATTTT | CASGPGQGPRGNTIYF
TRBJ1-4 | once | TRBV6-6 | . | TGTGCCACCCGGACCGGGGGTGATGAAAAACTGTTTTTT | CATRTGGDEKLFF
TRBJ2-1 | . | TRBV7-8 | TRBD2 | TGTGCCAGCAGCTTAGGACCCGGGACTAGCGTTCGTTCCTACAATGAGCAGTTCTTC | CASSLGPGTSVRSYNEQFF
TRBJ1-3 | . | TRBV5-1 | . | TGCGCCAGCAGCTTGTGGCTAGCTTTTGGAAACACCATATATTTT | CASSLWLAFGNTIYF
TRBJ2-3 | . | TRBV5-1 | TRBD2 | TGCGCCAGCAGCGGTCCCACCGGGACTAGCCCAGATACGCAGTATTTT | CASSGPTGTSPDTQYF
TRBJ1-4 | . | TRBV6-5 | . | TGTGCCAGCAGCTACCGGAGGGCGCCCCGAGAAAAACTGTTTTTT | CASSYRRAPREKLFF
TRBJ1-1 | . | TRBV5-1 | . | TGCGCCAGCAGCTTGTTGTCCATGAACACTGAAGCTTTCTTT | CASSLLSMNTEAFF
TRBJ2-3 | . | TRBV5-1 | . | TGCGCCAGCAGCTTTGAAGCATCAAGGGGCCCCCAGTATTTT | CASSFEASRGPQYF